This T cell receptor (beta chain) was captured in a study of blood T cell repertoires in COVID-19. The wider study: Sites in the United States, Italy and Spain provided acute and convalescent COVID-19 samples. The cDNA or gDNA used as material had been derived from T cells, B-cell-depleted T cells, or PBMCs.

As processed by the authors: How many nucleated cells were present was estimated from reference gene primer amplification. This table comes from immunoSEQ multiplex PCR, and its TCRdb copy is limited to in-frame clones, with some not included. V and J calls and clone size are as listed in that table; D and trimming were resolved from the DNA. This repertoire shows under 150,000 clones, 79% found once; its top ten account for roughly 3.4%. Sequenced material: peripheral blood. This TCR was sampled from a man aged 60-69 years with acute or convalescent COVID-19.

The CDR3, as DNA: TGTGCCAGCAGCCGGGGAGGGAGGCGCCTTGGGGAGACCCAGTACTTC. This codes for CASSRGGRRLGETQYF. J is TRBJ2-5 and V is TRBV14; TRBD2 matches at 7 bases. Germline V lookup: CDR1 SGHDN, CDR2 FVKESK. The V gene end was trimmed by 4 bases and the J gene end by 5 bases; junction bases not matched to a gene: 13. The CDR3 length is 16 residues.